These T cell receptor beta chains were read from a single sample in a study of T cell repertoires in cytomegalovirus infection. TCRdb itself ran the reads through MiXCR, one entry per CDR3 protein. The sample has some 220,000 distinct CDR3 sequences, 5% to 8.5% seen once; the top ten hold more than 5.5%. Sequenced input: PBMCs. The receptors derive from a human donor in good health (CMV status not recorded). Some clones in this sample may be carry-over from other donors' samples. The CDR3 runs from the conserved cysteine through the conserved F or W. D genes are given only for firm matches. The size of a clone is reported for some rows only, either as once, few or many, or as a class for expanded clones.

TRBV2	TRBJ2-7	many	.	CASSVTGLGNYEQYF	TGTGCCAGCAGTGTTACAGGCCTGGGGAACTACGAGCAGTACTTC
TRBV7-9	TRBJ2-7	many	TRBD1	CASSSTLQGETYEQYF	TGTGCCAGCAGCTCAACCCTCCAGGGGGAAACCTACGAGCAGTACTTC
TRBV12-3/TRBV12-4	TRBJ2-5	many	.	CASSSRETQYF	TGTGCCAGCAGTAGCCGTGAGACCCAGTACTTC
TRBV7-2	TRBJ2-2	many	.	CASSLYGNTGELFF	TGTGCCAGCAGCTTATACGGCAACACCGGGGAGCTGTTTTTT
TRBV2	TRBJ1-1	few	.	CASSEMGAGTEAFF	TGTGCCAGCAGTGAAATGGGAGCGGGCACTGAAGCTTTCTTT
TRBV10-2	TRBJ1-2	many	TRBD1	CASSSRDRGGYGYTF	TGCGCCAGCAGTTCCCGGGACAGGGGTGGCTATGGCTACACCTTC
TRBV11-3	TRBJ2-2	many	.	CASSPRTMGGELFF	TGTGCCAGCAGCCCAAGGACTATGGGCGGGGAGCTGTTTTTT
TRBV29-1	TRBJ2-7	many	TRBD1	CSVEGLTGGFAEQYF	TGCAGCGTTGAGGGCTTGACAGGGGGCTTTGCCGAGCAGTACTTC
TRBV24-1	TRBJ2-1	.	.	CATSDRGDFSNEQFF	TGTGCCACCAGTGACCGCGGGGACTTTAGCAATGAGCAGTTCTTC
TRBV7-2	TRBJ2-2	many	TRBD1	CASSLRTGTATGELFF	TGTGCCAGCAGCTTAAGGACAGGCACGGCGACCGGGGAGCTGTTTTTT
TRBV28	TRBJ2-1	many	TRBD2	CASSSGGRPGQFF	TGTGCCAGCAGTTCGGGGGGGCGCCCGGGGCAGTTCTTC